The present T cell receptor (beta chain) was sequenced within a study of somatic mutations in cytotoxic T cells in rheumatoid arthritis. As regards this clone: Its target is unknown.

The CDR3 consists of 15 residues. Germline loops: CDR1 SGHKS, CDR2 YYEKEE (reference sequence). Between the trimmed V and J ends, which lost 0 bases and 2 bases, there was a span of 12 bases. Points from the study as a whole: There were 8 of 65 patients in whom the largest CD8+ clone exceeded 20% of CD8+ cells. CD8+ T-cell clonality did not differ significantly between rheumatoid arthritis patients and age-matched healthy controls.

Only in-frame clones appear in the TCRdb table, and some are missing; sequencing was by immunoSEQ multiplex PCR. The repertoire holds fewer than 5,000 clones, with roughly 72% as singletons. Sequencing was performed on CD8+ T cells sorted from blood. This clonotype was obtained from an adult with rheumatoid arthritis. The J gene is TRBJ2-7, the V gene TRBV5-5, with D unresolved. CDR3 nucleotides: TGTGCCAGCAGCTTGGAGGGAAGCCTAACCTACGAGCAGTACTTC. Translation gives CASSLEGSLTYEQYF.